The source of this T cell receptor (beta chain) is a study of blood T cell repertoires in COVID-19. Libraries were prepared by immunoSEQ multiplex PCR; TCRdb keeps only in-frame clonotypes and omits some of them. Counted here are roughly 240,000 clones, roughly 85% occurring once; the ten biggest clones make up approximately 8.2%. The germline CDR1 and CDR2 sequences are SGDLS and YYNGEE. V was shortened by 2 bases and J by 5 bases, with 5 bases between the two germline ends. The CDR3 has 12 residues. The sample was PBMCs or T cells enriched from blood (not recorded which). The clonotype was recovered from a woman aged 45-65 years with acute COVID-19. V gene TRBV9 combines with J gene TRBJ2-1; no clear D. CDR3 sequence reads: CASSVADNEQFF. The CDR3 DNA is TGTGCCAGCAGCGTGGCGGACAATGAGCAGTTCTTC. The entire variable domain, with the rest obtained from reference TRBV9 and TRBJ2-1, is as follows: DSGVTQTPKHLITATGQRVTLRCSPRSGDLSVYWYQQSLDQGLQFLIQYYNGEERAKGNILERFSAQQFPDLHSELNLSSLELGDSALYFCASSVADNEQFFGPGTRLTVL.